The following is a T cell receptor beta chain sequence with its context. It lacks a known antigen. The record has no base qualities; no much larger clone is one base away. The data were taken from a study of blood T cell repertoires in COVID-19 (dated by TCRdb to 2018 to 2021). General notes on the study: Samples covering the acute and convalescent phases of COVID-19 were provided by collaborators in the United States, Italy and Spain. HLA class I and class II types, where available, came from metadata supplied by the sample provider rather than from assay-based typing. A freely available public database, intended as a resource for researchers studying the immune response to SARS-CoV-2, is where the repertoires were released. The prospective study material was composed of cDNA or gDNA derived from T cells, B-cell-depleted T cells, or PBMCs. The samples were drawn from two sources: the first 160 participants of the ongoing ImmuneRACE study, and 1,000 to 1,500 subjects contributed by 6 global collaborators. The dataset comprised deeply sampled blood TCRbeta repertoires from subjects exposed to, actively infected with, or recovered from COVID-19. A de-identified subject ID, COVID-19 status, age in years and sex were almost always included in the sample metadata. Results the study describes overall, beyond this receptor: The amount of clinical and demographic metadata varied by source and participant and was provided uncurated.

Participants in the prospective study were aged roughly 18 to 90 years, lived in 20 to 30 United States geographic areas, and enrolled through a virtual design. Cohort assignment in the prospective study relied on participant-reported clinical history from a screening survey and a study questionnaire. For ImmuneRACE Cohort 3, a participant was defined as recovered based on two consecutive negative NP/OP PCR tests, clearance by a healthcare professional, or resolution of symptoms. In the prospective study, whole blood, serum and a nasopharyngeal or oropharyngeal swab were collected from each participant by mobile phlebotomists. Over an approximately 2-month period, participants in the prospective study had the option of providing additional blood draws and questionnaires. Before DNA extraction, prospective study blood samples were shipped either frozen or at room temperature. The immunoSEQ Assay, a bias-controlled multiplex PCR, was used to amplify TCRbeta CDR3 regions from genomic DNA. The original methods were these. Within the assay, amplification of reference gene primers was used to estimate how many nucleated cells each sample contained. To quantify the absolute abundance of each unique TCRbeta CDR3 rearrangement, sequence reads were collapsed and filtered. For each sample, productive Simpson clonality was calculated as the square root of Simpson's diversity index over productive rearrangements. TCRdb took this table from immuneACCESS and kept in-frame rearrangements with V and J called. Such tables lack part of the clones; where checked against another copy, unresolved V genes explain under half of the gap, and the rest is unexplained. Clone size and V and J calls were adopted from that table, with D and trimming inferred from the DNA. The sample table shows 490,000 or so clones, and approximately 90% are seen once. Together, the top ten hold approximately 8.3% of the sample.

Trimming accounts for 1 base at V and 3 bases at J, while the number of junction bases matched to no gene is 7. Spanning cysteine to phenylalanine, the CDR3 consists of 17 amino acids. Of all the DNA, just the CDR3 is kept, 51 bases in frame from base 1. From a lookup of the germline V gene (reference sequence), CDR1 and CDR2 are LGHDT and YNNKEL. The sequenced sample consisted of PBMCs or T cells enriched from blood (not recorded which). The clonotype was recovered from a woman aged 55 to 70 who had recovered from COVID-19. The V gene is TRBV3-1 (or the pseudogene TRBV3-2) and the J gene is TRBJ2-2; TRBD2 fits 8 bases in the junction. The CDR3 amino acid sequence is: CASSQAGIAGYTGELFF. At the DNA level, the sequence is TGTGCCAGCAGCCAAGCGGGCATAGCGGGGTACACCGGGGAGCTGTTTTTT.